Each of the 25 T cell receptor beta chains below was sequenced from the same sample in a study of T cells in Graves' hyperthyroidism and ophthalmopathy. TCR beta CDR3 region amplification was performed from RNA transcripts. With the HTBI primer set, the TCR CDR3 went through a first round of RT-PCR. One entry per CDR3 protein results from TCRdb running MiXCR on the multiplex PCR reads. The table records hundreds of thousands of distinct CDR3 sequences, 17% of them present only once. Specimen: blood. These receptor sequences come from a woman aged 18 to 35 with Graves' ophthalmopathy.

This clonotype was observed a handful of times. The chain employs TRBV15 and TRBJ2-7; 8 bases are shared with TRBD2. This CDR3 region has 16 residues. Germline V CDR1 and CDR2: LNHNV, YYDKDF (reference sequence). The V gene end was trimmed by 1 base and the J gene end by 6 bases; junction bases not matched to a gene: 11. The CDR3 DNA sequence: TGTGCCACCAGCAGAGGTTCCAGCGGGAGTTCGCGCGAGCAGTACTTC. The encoded protein is CATSRGSSGSSREQYF.

V and J are TRBV6-1 and TRBJ2-3; 12 bases match TRBD2. CDR1 is MNHNS and CDR2 is SASEGT in the germline V gene. The CDR3 covers 16 residues. Trimming removed 4 bases from V and 4 bases from J; junction bases left unmatched: 6. The CDR3 bases are TGTGCCAGCAGTGGAGCGCTAGCGGGGGGGCCAGATACGCAGTATTTT. This translates into CASSGALAGGPDTQYF.

This chain connects TRBV9 to TRBJ2-1; D may match TRBD1 or TRBD2 (5 bases each). Germline CDR1 reads SGDLS; CDR2 reads YYNGEE. This CDR3 region has 14 residues. V lost 7 bases to trimming and J lost 8 bases, with 19 bases between them. The CDR3 loop is CASRGEPPTDEQFF. Here the CDR3 DNA reads TGTGCCAGCCGAGGGGAGCCCCCTACGGATGAGCAGTTCTTC.

The genes are TRBV27 and TRBJ1-6; D uncertain. CDR3 length: 17 residues. The V end was cut by 5 bases, the J end by 0 bases, with 14 bases between. Germline CDR1 and CDR2: MNHEY and SMNVEV (reference sequence). This chain's CDR3 is CASSPRLTPSYNSPLHF. The DNA of the CDR3 is TGTGCCAGCAGTCCAAGACTGACCCCCTCCTATAATTCACCCCTCCACTTT.

This clonotype was seen ten or more times. V gene TRBV11-2 combines with J gene TRBJ2-1; perhaps TRBD1 as D (5 bases). The CDR3 has 17 residues. Germline V gives CDR1 SGHAT, CDR2 FQNNGV. The germline V and J ends were trimmed by 2 bases and 2 bases, with 16 bases remaining between them. CDR3 amino acids: CASSLFPQDPTYNEQFF. Here the CDR3 DNA reads TGTGCCAGCAGCTTATTCCCACAGGACCCGACCTACAATGAGCAGTTCTTC.

V usage is TRBV7-2 and J usage is TRBJ2-3; 9 bases map to TRBD2. The CDR3 extends over 16 amino acids. V shed 1 base, J shed 6 bases, and the junction held 8 bases outside the gene matches. Per the germline V gene, CDR1 is SGHTA and CDR2 is FQGNSA. Here the CDR3 reads CASSLGGLAGPDTQYF. DNA of the CDR3: TGTGCCAGCAGCTTAGGGGGGCTAGCGGGGCCCGATACGCAGTATTTT.

The table lists this clonotype with many counts. DNA for the CDR3: TGTGCCAGCACCGTCGGGACAGGGAGCTACAATGAGCAGTTCTTC. Protein sequence: CASTVGTGSYNEQFF. The rearrangement joins TRBV27 to TRBJ2-1, with 9 nucleotides matching TRBD1. V was clipped by 7 bases and J by 3 bases; unmatched bases: 7. The CDR3 totals 15 residues. The germline gives CDR1 MNHEY, CDR2 SMNVEV (reference sequence).

This chain connects TRBV7-9 to TRBJ2-2; 8 positions match TRBD2. The CDR3 has 18 amino acids. Germline values: CDR1 SEHNR, CDR2 FQNEAQ (reference sequence). The V gene end was trimmed by 6 bases and the J gene end by 0 bases; junction bases not matched to a gene: 12. The CDR3 coding sequence is TGTGCCAGCAGGGGGACTAGGGCGGATTTGCCGAACACCGGGGAGCTGTTTTTT. It translates to CASRGTRADLPNTGELFF. The whole variable domain, filled in from reference TRBV7-9 and TRBJ2-2, reads DTGVSQNPRHKITKRGQNVTFRCDPISEHNRLYWYRQTLGQGPEFLTYFQNEAQLEKSRLLSDRFSAERPKGSFSTLEIQRTEQGDSAMYLCASRGTRADLPNTGELFFGEGSRLTVL.

This chain uses TRBV2 with TRBJ2-6; TRBD1 is a possible D gene (6 bases). Looked up from germline, CDR1 is SNHLY and CDR2 is FYNNEI. The CDR3 totals 15 residues. V dropped 4 bases and J dropped 6 bases, with 13 bases sitting between them. In nucleotides, the CDR3 is TGTGCCAGCAGTGGTTTAGCAGGGGCGGCCAACGTCCTGACTTTC. It encodes CASSGLAGAANVLTF.

This clonotype was seen many times. CDR3 region: CASSLRGTRGYTF. In nucleotides, the CDR3 is TGTGCCAGCAGCTTAAGGGGAACGCGAGGCTACACCTTC. This chain connects TRBV7-2 to TRBJ1-2; TRBD1 might be the D (5 bases). The V gene lost 2 bases and the J gene lost 8 bases, with 12 bases spanning the gap. The germline V gene encodes CDR1 SGHTA and CDR2 FQGNSA. This CDR3 is 13 amino acids long. The full variable domain, in which reference TRBV7-2 and TRBJ1-2 provide the parts outside the CDR3, is GAGVSQSPSNKVTEKGKDVELRCDPISGHTALYWYRQSLGQGLEFLIYFQGNSAPDKSGLPSDRFSAERTGGSVSTLTIQRTQQEDSAVYLCASSLRGTRGYTFGSGTRLTVV.

This clonotype was found many times. The chain joins TRBV12-3 or TRBV12-4 to TRBJ2-1; 8 nucleotides match TRBD1. The CDR3 has 15 residues. CDR3 residues: CGSVRDRFIDNEQFF. CDR3 bases: TGTGGCAGTGTTCGGGACAGGTTCATTGACAATGAGCAGTTCTTC.

This clonotype was counted only a few times. V is TRBV30 and J is TRBJ2-7; D not resolved. CDR1 GTSNPN and CDR2 SVGIG come from the germline V gene (reference sequence). V lost 5 bases, J lost 4 bases, and 9 bases lay in between. CDR3 length: 11 residues. CDR3: CAWGYRYEQYF. The CDR3 DNA is TGTGCCTGGGGGTATCGGTACGAGCAGTACTTC.

Here the CDR3 reads CASNKGDGYTEAFF. The CDR3, as DNA: TGTGCCAGCAATAAAGGGGACGGCTACACTGAAGCTTTCTTT. V is TRBV6-1 and J is TRBJ1-1; perhaps TRBD1 as D (5 bases). Germline lookup yields CDR1 MNHNS and CDR2 SASEGT. The CDR3 length is 14 residues. V lost 7 bases and J 3 bases, leaving 15 bases between the germline ends.

The V and J genes are TRBV19 and TRBJ2-7; D is perhaps TRBD1 (6 bases). This CDR3 spans 11 amino acids. Between the trimmed V and J ends, which lost 11 bases and 5 bases, there was a span of 13 bases. CDR1 and CDR2 from the germline V gene are LNHDA and SQIVND (reference sequence). The CDR3 is CAQGSIHEQYF. The CDR3, as DNA: TGTGCCCAGGGGAGCATCCACGAGCAGTACTTC.

V gene TRBV5-1 combines with J gene TRBJ2-1, with TRBD2 matching over 7 bases. Germline loops: CDR1 SGHRS, CDR2 YFSETQ. The ends lost 1 base at V and 4 bases at J; junction bases unmatched: 5. This CDR3 is built from 15 residues. The CDR3 DNA sequence: TGCGCCAGCAGCTTGTCGGGACTATCGTACAATGAGCAGTTCTTC. Its translation is CASSLSGLSYNEQFF.

The V and J genes are TRBV15 and TRBJ2-5, with 7 nucleotides matching TRBD1. Germline-derived CDR1 and CDR2 are LNHNV and YYDKDF (reference sequence). The CDR3 spans 15 residues. Losses at the gene ends were 3 bases for V and 2 bases for J; bases not matched to a gene: 6. CDR3 DNA sequence: TGTGCCACCAGCAGGAGGGGGCAGGCACAAGAGACCCAGTACTTC. This gives the protein CATSRRGQAQETQYF.

This clonotype was found many times. The V call is TRBV29-1, the J call TRBJ2-7; D remains ambiguous. V was cut by 6 bases and J by 3 bases, with 15 bases left in between. This CDR3 has 13 residues. Germline CDR1 reads SQVTM; CDR2 reads ANQGSEA. The CDR3 protein is CSVRLSLGYEQYF. The CDR3 DNA reads as TGCAGCGTACGACTCTCCCTGGGCTACGAGCAGTACTTC.

This clonotype appeared many times. The chain links TRBV4-1 to TRBJ1-1; D is ambiguous. The CDR3 has 14 amino acids. The germline gives CDR1 MGHRA, CDR2 YSYEKL. Trimming stripped 1 base from V and 0 bases from J, with 6 bases between. In nucleotides, the CDR3 is TGCGCCAGCAGCCAAGCCACACTGAACACTGAAGCTTTCTTT. Amino acids: CASSQATLNTEAFF.

The chain joins TRBV13 to TRBJ1-5; 7 bases are a match to TRBD1. Losses at the gene ends were 5 bases for V and 6 bases for J; bases not matched to a gene: 7. The CDR3 length is 14 residues. Germline V gene data show CDR1 as PRHDT and CDR2 as FYEKMQ (reference sequence). The CDR3 loop is CASSERYRGQPQHF. For the CDR3, the DNA is TGTGCCAGCAGCGAGCGTTACAGGGGTCAGCCCCAGCATTTT.

This chain joins TRBV20-1 and TRBJ1-5; a weak D match, TRBD1 (5 bases). The CDR3 has 15 amino acids. V lost 0 bases, J lost 7 bases, and 16 bases lay in between. The V gene's germline CDR1 is DFQATT and CDR2 SNEGSKA (reference sequence). The CDR3 reads CSARDISGSGQPQHF. The DNA for the CDR3 is TGCAGTGCTAGAGATATTTCAGGGAGTGGCCAGCCCCAGCATTTT.

This clonotype has ten or more counts. This sequence joins TRBV15 and TRBJ1-1; the D is unclear. Trimming removed 0 bases from V and 1 base from J, with 9 bases in between. The CDR3 runs 15 residues. CDR1 LNHNV and CDR2 YYDKDF come from the germline V gene (reference sequence). The CDR3 DNA follows: TGTGCCACCAGCAGAGATGGGTGGGGGAACACTGAAGCTTTCTTT. Its translation is CATSRDGWGNTEAFF.

The chain employs TRBV20-1 and TRBJ2-1; D ambiguous. Trimming removed 6 bases from V and 4 bases from J, with 13 bases in between. Looked up from germline, CDR1 is DFQATT and CDR2 is SNEGSKA (reference sequence). The CDR3 is 13 amino acids. For the CDR3, the DNA is TGCAGTGCACAATCCGTTGGGTACAATGAGCAGTTCTTC. It translates to CSAQSVGYNEQFF.

This clonotype was observed a handful of times. The rearrangement joins TRBV30 to TRBJ1-1; D not resolved. This CDR3 has 13 residues. Trimming took off 5 bases at V and 4 bases at J, with 14 bases between the two ends. From germline, CDR1 is GTSNPN and CDR2 SVGIG (reference sequence). The CDR3 DNA is TGTGCCTGGTACTTATCCTGGGCCACTGAAGCTTTCTTT. Amino acid sequence: CAWYLSWATEAFF. Based on the CDR3 plus reference TRBV30 and TRBJ1-1, the full variable domain is SQTIHQWPATLVQPVGSPLSLECTVEGTSNPNLYWYRQAAGRGLQLLFYSVGIGQISSEVPQNLSASRPQDRQFILSSKKLLLSDSGFYLCAWYLSWATEAFFGQGTRLTVV.

V is TRBV20-1 and J is TRBJ2-1; 7 nucleotides agree with TRBD2. There are 11 residues in the CDR3. V lost 2 bases, J lost 12 bases, and 4 bases stayed unmatched. Germline CDR1 and CDR2: DFQATT and SNEGSKA (reference sequence). The DNA of the CDR3 is TGCAGTGCTAGATCGACTAGCTCGCAGTTCTTC. Translation: CSARSTSSQFF.

This clonotype came up many times. The chain carries TRBV29-1 and TRBJ2-1, with TRBD2 identical over 14 bases. Unmatched junction bases numbered 5, after V lost 1 base and J lost 0 bases. The germline V gene has CDR1 SQVTM and CDR2 ANQGSEA. This CDR3 spans 18 amino acids. The CDR3 here is CSVEVTSGRGSSYNEQFF. The CDR3 DNA reads as TGCAGCGTTGAAGTGACTAGCGGGAGGGGGAGCTCCTACAATGAGCAGTTCTTC.